This TCR beta chain was captured in a study of control samples from healthy donors and cancer patients. The CDR3 spans 17 residues. V was trimmed by 0 bases and J by 4 bases, leaving 18 bases between them. Germline CDR1 SGDLS, CDR2 YYNGEE. Sequencing used immunoSEQ multiplex PCR; TCRdb keeps in-frame clones, though not all of them. The table includes under 450,000 clones, 75% to 95% detected once. The sample comprised PBMCs. The chain links TRBV9 to TRBJ2-3, with D possibly being TRBD1 or TRBD2 (5 bases each). The source of this sequence is a middle-aged man with head and neck cancer. CDR3 protein: CASSVVDRGIIADTQYF. Here the CDR3 DNA reads TGTGCCAGCAGCGTAGTCGACAGAGGGATAATCGCAGATACGCAGTATTTT.